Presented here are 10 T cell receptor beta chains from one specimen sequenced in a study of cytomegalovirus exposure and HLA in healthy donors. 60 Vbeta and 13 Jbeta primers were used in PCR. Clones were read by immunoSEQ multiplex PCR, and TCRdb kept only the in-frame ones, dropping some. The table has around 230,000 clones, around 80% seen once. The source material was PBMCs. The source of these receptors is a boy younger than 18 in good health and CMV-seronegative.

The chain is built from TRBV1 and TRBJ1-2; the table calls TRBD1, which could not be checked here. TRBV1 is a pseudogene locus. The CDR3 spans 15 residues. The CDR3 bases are TGCACCAGCAGCCAACCGGGACAGGGGGCGCATGGCTACACCTTC. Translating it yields CTSSQPGQGAHGYTF.

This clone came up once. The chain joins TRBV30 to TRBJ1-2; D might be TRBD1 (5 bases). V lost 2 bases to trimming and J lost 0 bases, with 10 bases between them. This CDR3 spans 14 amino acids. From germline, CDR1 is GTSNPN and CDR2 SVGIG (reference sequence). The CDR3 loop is CAWSQGGANYGYTF. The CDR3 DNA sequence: TGTGCCTGGAGTCAGGGTGGAGCTAACTATGGCTACACCTTC.

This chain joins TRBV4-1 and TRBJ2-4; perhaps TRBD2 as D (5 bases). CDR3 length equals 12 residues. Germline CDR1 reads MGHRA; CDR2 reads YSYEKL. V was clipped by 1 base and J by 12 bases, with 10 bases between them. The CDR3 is CASSQARETQYF. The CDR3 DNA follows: TGCGCCAGCAGCCAAGCACGGGAAACTCAGTACTTC.

The CDR3 DNA reads as TGTGCCTGGAAAATAGCGGGGGGTTCCTCTTTGGATACGCAGTATTTT. Protein product: CAWKIAGGSSLDTQYF. V gene TRBV30 combines with J gene TRBJ2-3, with 10 bases that match TRBD2. Trimming cost V 4 bases and J 6 bases; bases outside gene matches: 13. The CDR3 sequence is 16 residues long. The germline V gene has CDR1 GTSNPN and CDR2 SVGIG (reference sequence).

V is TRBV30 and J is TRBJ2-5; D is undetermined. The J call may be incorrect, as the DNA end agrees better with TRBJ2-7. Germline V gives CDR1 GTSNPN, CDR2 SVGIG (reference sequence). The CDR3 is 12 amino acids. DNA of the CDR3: TGTGCCTGGAGTTCGCAGGCCGACGAGCAGTACTTC. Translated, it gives CAWSSQADEQYF.

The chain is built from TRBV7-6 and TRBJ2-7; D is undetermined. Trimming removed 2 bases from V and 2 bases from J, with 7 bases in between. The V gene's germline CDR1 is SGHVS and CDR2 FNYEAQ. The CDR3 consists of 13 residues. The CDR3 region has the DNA TGTGCCAGCAGCTTATCCGGTACCTACGAGCAGTACTTC. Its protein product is CASSLSGTYEQYF.

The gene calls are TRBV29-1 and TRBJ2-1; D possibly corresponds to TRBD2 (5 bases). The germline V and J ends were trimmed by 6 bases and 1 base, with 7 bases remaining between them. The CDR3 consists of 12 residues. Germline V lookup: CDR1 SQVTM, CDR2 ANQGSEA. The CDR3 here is CSVVASYNEQFF. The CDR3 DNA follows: TGCAGCGTCGTAGCGTCCTACAATGAGCAGTTCTTC.

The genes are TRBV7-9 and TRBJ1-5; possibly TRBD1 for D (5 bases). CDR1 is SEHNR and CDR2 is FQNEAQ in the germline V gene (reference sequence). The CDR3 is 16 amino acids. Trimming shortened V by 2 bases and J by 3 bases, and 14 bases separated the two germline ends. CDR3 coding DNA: TGTGCCAGCAGCTTATTTTTCCCCAGGGACAATCAGCCCCAGCATTTT. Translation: CASSLFFPRDNQPQHF.

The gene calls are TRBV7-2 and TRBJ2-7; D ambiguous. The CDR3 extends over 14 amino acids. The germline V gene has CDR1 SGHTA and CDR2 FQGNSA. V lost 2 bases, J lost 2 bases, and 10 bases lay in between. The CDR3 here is CASSLSRSTYEQYF. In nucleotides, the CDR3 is TGTGCCAGCAGCTTAAGTAGGAGTACCTACGAGCAGTACTTC.

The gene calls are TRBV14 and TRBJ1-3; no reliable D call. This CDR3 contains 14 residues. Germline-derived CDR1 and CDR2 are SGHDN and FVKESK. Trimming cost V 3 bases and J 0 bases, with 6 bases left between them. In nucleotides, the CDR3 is TGTGCCAGCAGCCAGAGTTTCTCTGGAAACACCATATATTTT. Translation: CASSQSFSGNTIYF. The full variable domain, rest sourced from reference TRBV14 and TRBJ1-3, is EAGVTQFPSHSVIEKGQTVTLRCDPISGHDNLYWYRRVMGKEIKFLLHFVKESKQDESGMPNNRFLAERTGGTYSTLKVQPAELEDSGVYFCASSQSFSGNTIYFGEGSWLTVV.